This T cell receptor (beta chain) is drawn from a study of T cell responses to AZD1222 COVID-19 vaccine. Details on this clone: Its antigen is unidentified.

CDR3 size: 16 residues. The germline V gene has CDR1 LNHNV and CDR2 YYDKDF (reference sequence). Losses at the gene ends were 5 bases for V and 2 bases for J; bases not matched to a gene: 9. Regarding the study as a whole: AZD1222 recipients seropositive at baseline numbered only 6 or 7. Repertoire sampling happened only post peak T cell response.

Sequencing was performed with immunoSEQ multiplex PCR; in TCRdb, only in-frame clones are kept and a portion is missing. The data show 140,000 or so clones, roughly nine tenths seen once. The gene calls are TRBV15 and TRBJ1-2, with 9 bases matching TRBD1. The sequencing used peripheral blood, collected 28 days after the second AZD1222 dose. This clonotype originated in an adult who received the AZD1222 COVID-19 vaccine. This CDR3 is CATSSRDRVRNYGYTF. CDR3 in DNA: TGTGCCACCAGCTCCCGGGACAGGGTGAGGAACTATGGCTACACCTTC.